The rows below give T cell receptor beta chains drawn from one sample of a study of beta chain features in type 1 diabetes. TCRdb's copy holds only in-frame clones and misses some; the assay was immunoSEQ multiplex PCR. The table shows more than 550,000 clones, with around 15% occurring only once. The sequencing input was naive CD4+ T cells from blood. These receptors all come from a young man with type 1 diabetes. CDR3s leave out the opening cysteine and the closing phenylalanine or tryptophan. Not all rows give a size; the values are once, few, many and, for expanded clones, a class.

abundance,v_gene,j_gene,CDR3aa
-,TRBV29-1,TRBJ1-2,SDTENYGYT
-,TRBV19,TRBJ1-2,ASSKRDRYGYT
once,TRBV27,TRBJ2-7,ATKGLLREQY
few,TRBV2,TRBJ2-7,ASSEIIGKGSTPYEQY
few,TRBV7-9,TRBJ1-2,ASSFDGEPSNYGYT
-,TRBV30,TRBJ2-5,AWSTQGIETQY
few,TRBV29-1,TRBJ2-3,SAGAGSTDTQY
few,TRBV6-5,TRBJ1-1,ASSSQGRAF
-,TRBV30,TRBJ2-2,AWMYGGTGELF
few,TRBV7-9,TRBJ2-3,ASSLGRQGTDTQY
few,TRBV9,TRBJ2-3,ASSVGSGGRTDTQY
few,TRBV7-3,TRBJ2-1,ASSLAPRRGKWNEQF
-,TRBV4-1,TRBJ2-5,ASSQAQETQY
-,TRBV11-1,TRBJ2-3,ASSLGPDLDTQY
-,TRBV7-3,TRBJ2-5,ASSSGGAQY
-,TRBV30,TRBJ1-3,AWTLGGNTIY
few,TRBV29-1,TRBJ2-7,SVLLGGNYEQY
-,TRBV7-2,TRBJ2-3,ASSLLKGADTQY
-,TRBV7-2,TRBJ1-3,ASSPSGNHFSGNTIY
-,TRBV7-9,TRBJ2-7,ASSLLGDSYEQY
few,TRBV7-6,TRBJ2-4,ASSLWTSGSGLGNIQY
few,TRBV7-9,TRBJ2-3,ATARGSTDTQY
-,TRBV25-1,TRBJ2-1,ASSERVESEQF
few,TRBV30,TRBJ1-2,AWADPSYGYT
-,TRBV30,TRBJ1-1,AWTGAMNTEAF
few,TRBV29-1,TRBJ2-5,SVGPPETQY
few,TRBV7-9,TRBJ2-6,ASRRGDRASTGANVLT
few,TRBV14,TRBJ2-3,ASSQETDTQY
few,TRBV29-1,TRBJ2-1,SAAKGVLAGASSYNEQF
-,TRBV4-3,TRBJ2-7,ASSQDTGLYEQY
few,TRBV28,TRBJ1-5,ASSYSNQPQH
few,TRBV29-1,TRBJ2-1,SVGGLAGLIEQF
few,TRBV7-9,TRBJ1-2,ASSLAGSAGT
few,TRBV19,TRBJ2-1,ASSLASNEQF
-,TRBV7-2,TRBJ2-7,ASSLTSGGSYEQY
few,TRBV11-2,TRBJ2-6,ASSPLSGANVLT
few,TRBV5-1,TRBJ1-4,ASSLGSTNEKLF
few,TRBV5-4,TRBJ2-7,ASSRRDNHEQY
-,TRBV30,TRBJ1-1,AWSPRVMNTEAF
-,TRBV27,TRBJ1-4,ASSFGGRPYTSNEKLF
-,TRBV4-3,TRBJ2-7,ASSPSRDSYEQY
few,TRBV30,TRBJ1-1,AWSIETANTEAF
-,TRBV7-3,TRBJ2-5,ASSFGREETQY
few,TRBV11-2,TRBJ2-3,ASSLGPRADTQY
-,TRBV10-3,TRBJ2-3,AISAGDSGARTDTQY
few,TRBV4-1,TRBJ2-1,ASSQEVWTSGGHEQF
-,TRBV11-2,TRBJ2-4,ASSLVVADGIQY
-,TRBV7-9,TRBJ2-3,ASSRKIGESTDTQY